These T cell receptor beta chains were read from a single sample in a study of glioma-infiltrating T cells after dendritic cell vaccination. Assay used: immunoSEQ multiplex PCR; TCRdb lists only in-frame clones, some missing. This sample has around 58,000 clones, with approximately 78% found just once. Sequencing used blood, obtained before dendritic cell vaccination. The receptors were gathered from a human donor with glioblastoma. CDR3s include the opening cysteine and the closing phenylalanine or tryptophan. D genes are given only for firm matches. Expanded clones get a size class; other rows say once, few or many, or leave the size out.

v_gene	d_gene	j_gene	abundance	CDR3aa	CDR3nt
TRBV7-7	TRBD1	TRBJ2-1	.	CASSEDRGLYNEQFF	TGTGCTAGCAGCGAGGACAGGGGCTTATACAATGAGCAGTTCTTC
TRBV19	TRBD1	TRBJ1-4	.	CASSNRDSEKLFF	TGTGCCAGTAGTAACCGGGACAGCGAAAAACTGTTTTTT
TRBV19	.	TRBJ2-5	.	CASKGQETQYF	TGTGCCAGTAAGGGGCAAGAGACCCAGTACTTC
TRBV28	TRBD2	TRBJ2-1	once	CASSLSTGGSFF	TGTGCCAGCAGTTTGTCAACCGGGGGGTCGTTCTTC
TRBV4-1	TRBD2	TRBJ2-3	.	CASSQEAGGTQYF	TGCGCCAGCAGCCAGGAAGCGGGGGGCACGCAGTATTTT
TRBV27	.	TRBJ1-1	.	CASSPVVNTEAFF	TGTGCCAGCAGCCCGGTCGTGAACACTGAAGCTTTCTTT
TRBV6-1	TRBD1	TRBJ2-7	few	CAVTGTVYEQYF	TGTGCCGTAACCGGGACAGTCTACGAGCAGTACTTC
TRBV11-3	.	TRBJ2-7	.	CASSLFRLAYEQYF	TGTGCCAGCAGCTTATTTCGACTCGCCTACGAGCAGTACTTC
TRBV6-5	.	TRBJ1-1	.	CASSKVNTEAFF	TGTGCCAGCTCTAAAGTCAACACTGAAGCTTTCTTT
TRBV7-2	TRBD2	TRBJ2-3	.	CASSPGLRTDTQYF	TGTGCCAGCAGCCCGGGACTACGCACAGATACGCAGTATTTT
TRBV15	.	TRBJ1-6	.	CATSRDFASSYNSPLHF	TGTGCCACCAGCAGAGATTTTGCGAGCTCCTATAATTCACCCCTCCACTTT
TRBV6-5	TRBD2	TRBJ2-1	.	CASRGLAGGRGEQFF	TGTGCCAGCAGGGGACTAGCGGGGGGGCGGGGTGAGCAGTTCTTC
TRBV6-5	.	TRBJ1-5	.	CASSYMGGGGQPQHF	TGTGCCAGCAGTTACATGGGGGGGGGAGGTCAGCCCCAGCATTTT
TRBV4-2	.	TRBJ1-6	.	CASSPQGEVENSPLHF	TGTGCCAGCAGCCCACAGGGAGAGGTGGAGAATTCACCCCTCCACTTT
TRBV4-1	.	TRBJ1-6	.	CASSLLGQHLRSPLHF	TGCGCCAGCAGCCTCCTCGGACAGCACCTTAGGTCACCCCTCCACTTT
TRBV19	.	TRBJ2-4	.	CASSTGAKNIQYF	TGTGCCAGTAGTACAGGGGCCAAAAACATTCAGTACTTC
TRBV5-5	TRBD1	TRBJ2-5	.	CASSLETGGWETQYF	TGTGCCAGCAGCTTGGAGACAGGGGGTTGGGAGACCCAGTACTTC
TRBV11-2	TRBD2	TRBJ2-7	few	CASRAIRGATSGATYEQYF	TGTGCCAGCAGGGCGATACGAGGGGCGACTAGCGGGGCTACCTACGAGCAGTACTTC
TRBV5-8	TRBD1	TRBJ1-1	.	CASSRGQENTEAFF	TGTGCCAGCAGCCGGGGACAGGAGAACACTGAAGCTTTCTTT
TRBV19	.	TRBJ1-2	.	CASNLQAGWAEGYTF	TGTGCCAGTAACCTTCAGGCCGGCTGGGCCGAAGGCTACACCTTC
TRBV19	.	TRBJ1-5	.	CASSIGGRQQPQHF	TGTGCCAGTAGTATCGGGGGACGGCAGCAGCCCCAGCATTTT
TRBV19	.	TRBJ2-7	.	CASSPRPLYEQYF	TGTGCCAGTAGTCCCAGGCCTCTGTACGAGCAGTACTTC
TRBV7-8	TRBD2	TRBJ2-5	.	CASSPSLGRGIRGETQYF	TGTGCCAGCAGCCCTTCGCTAGGGAGGGGTATAAGGGGCGAGACCCAGTACTTC
TRBV5-4	TRBD2	TRBJ2-3	.	CASSLGAGGADTQYF	TGTGCCAGCAGCTTGGGAGCGGGGGGGGCAGATACGCAGTATTTT
TRBV13	TRBD2	TRBJ2-1	.	CASSTPPTSGGVQQFF	TGTGCCAGCAGCACCCCCCCGACTAGCGGGGGGGTCCAGCAGTTCTTC
TRBV2	TRBD1	TRBJ2-3	.	CASLGQGGGAAADTQYF	TGTGCCAGCCTGGGACAGGGTGGCGGGGCGGCGGCAGATACGCAGTATTTT
TRBV5-4	.	TRBJ1-4	once	CASSFEGPNEKLFF	TGTGCCAGCAGCTTTGAGGGTCCTAATGAAAAACTGTTTTTT
TRBV6-4	.	TRBJ2-7	.	CASNPRGSGFYEQYF	TGTGCCAGCAACCCGCGCGGGTCAGGATTTTACGAGCAGTACTTC
TRBV11-2	.	TRBJ1-1	.	CASSFTGYGSEAFF	TGTGCCAGCAGCTTCACAGGGTATGGTTCTGAAGCTTTCTTT
TRBV4-1	.	TRBJ2-6	.	CASSQGHPLSGANVLTF	TGCGCCAGCAGCCAGGGACACCCACTCTCTGGGGCCAACGTCCTGACTTTC
TRBV6-1	.	TRBJ1-6	.	CASSVIPRGLGSPLHF	TGTGCCAGCAGTGTCATCCCTAGGGGACTAGGGTCACCCCTCCACTTT
TRBV10-2	TRBD2	TRBJ2-7	.	CASSLTSGEPPYYEQYF	TGCGCCAGCAGCCTGACTAGCGGGGAGCCCCCCTACTACGAGCAGTACTTC
TRBV7-2	TRBD1	TRBJ2-1	.	CASSSTTGGYNEQFF	TGTGCCAGCAGCTCAACGACAGGGGGCTACAATGAGCAGTTCTTC
TRBV9	TRBD1	TRBJ2-2	.	CASSDPGQGTANTGELFF	TGTGCCAGCAGCGACCCGGGACAGGGGACCGCGAACACCGGGGAGCTGTTTTTT
TRBV10-3	.	TRBJ1-2	few	CAINEDGGLYGYTF	TGTGCCATCAACGAGGACGGAGGCCTATATGGCTACACCTTC
TRBV4-1	.	TRBJ1-5	few	CASSQGSGQPQHF	TGCGCCAGCAGCCAGGGATCGGGGCAGCCCCAGCATTTT
TRBV20-1	.	TRBJ2-5	.	CSSQDQETQYF	TGCAGTTCACAGGACCAAGAGACCCAGTACTTC
TRBV5-1	TRBD1	TRBJ2-5	.	CASSLETGTETQYF	TGCGCCAGCAGCTTGGAGACAGGGACAGAGACCCAGTACTTC
TRBV30	.	TRBJ1-1	.	CAGGTDTEAFF	TGTGCCGGCGGGACGGACACTGAAGCTTTCTTT
TRBV5-5	.	TRBJ1-2	.	CASSLASGDNYGYTF	TGTGCCAGCAGCTTGGCATCAGGGGATAACTATGGCTACACCTTC
TRBV7-9	TRBD2	TRBJ2-5	.	CASSLGLAGETQYF	TGTGCCAGCAGCTTAGGACTAGCCGGAGAGACCCAGTACTTC
TRBV5-1	.	TRBJ2-3	.	CASSLALGVDTDTQYF	TGCGCCAGCAGCTTGGCCCTAGGGGTCGACACAGATACGCAGTATTTT
TRBV11-2	TRBD1	TRBJ1-4	.	CASSSGTGAEKLFF	TGTGCCAGCAGCTCCGGGACAGGGGCGGAAAAACTGTTTTTT
TRBV5-8	.	TRBJ2-1	few	CASTLGGLREQFF	TGTGCCAGCACCTTAGGGGGTCTGCGAGAGCAGTTCTTC
TRBV30	.	TRBJ2-7	.	CAWSVQHFSYEQYF	TGTGCCTGGAGTGTACAGCATTTCTCCTACGAGCAGTACTTC
TRBV2	TRBD1	TRBJ2-5	.	CASSWDSQGTQYF	TGTGCCAGCAGTTGGGACAGCCAGGGGACCCAGTACTTC
TRBV6-1	TRBD1	TRBJ2-7	.	CASRSTGGPTYEQYF	TGTGCCAGCAGGTCAACAGGGGGGCCTACCTACGAGCAGTACTTC
TRBV5-4	TRBD2	TRBJ2-5	.	CASSLRGVLETQYF	TGTGCCAGCAGCTTGCGGGGGGTCCTGGAGACCCAGTACTTC
TRBV10-1	.	TRBJ1-2	few	CASRRHLDGYTF	TGCGCCAGCAGGAGACACCTGGATGGCTACACCTTC
TRBV7-2	.	TRBJ1-1	.	CASSLAQTTEAFF	TGTGCCAGCAGCTTAGCACAGACCACTGAAGCTTTCTTT
TRBV19	.	TRBJ1-1	.	CASSPWGADTEAFF	TGTGCCAGTAGCCCGTGGGGAGCGGACACTGAAGCTTTCTTT
TRBV7-2	.	TRBJ2-2	once	CASSPRTRVNTGELFF	TGTGCCAGCAGCCCCCGGACTCGGGTGAACACCGGGGAGCTGTTTTTT
TRBV6-6	.	TRBJ2-7	few	CASSHSNEQYF	TGTGCCAGCAGCCACAGCAACGAGCAGTACTTC
TRBV7-8	TRBD1	TRBJ1-1	.	CASSSTPGTGPTEAFF	TGTGCCAGCAGCTCCACCCCCGGGACAGGGCCCACTGAAGCTTTCTTT
TRBV30	TRBD2	TRBJ2-5	.	CAWEPSGGSKTQYF	TGTGCCTGGGAACCGAGCGGGGGGTCGAAGACCCAGTACTTC
TRBV7-8	TRBD1	TRBJ1-5	.	CASSPRQGLDSNQPQHF	TGTGCCAGCAGCCCAAGACAGGGTCTGGATAGCAATCAGCCCCAGCATTTT